Only one count was recorded for the clone carrying this T cell receptor beta chain. Generated by immunoSEQ multiplex PCR, the TCRdb table keeps only in-frame clones and is missing some. The sample shows 160,000 or so clones, about 88% of them seen only once. The data were taken from a study of lymphopenia after photon versus proton radiotherapy. With 1 base clipped from V and 3 bases from J, the junction kept 6 bases outside the gene matches. Germline values: CDR1 LNHNV, CDR2 YYDKDF (reference sequence). CDR3 length: 15 amino acids. The sequence was obtained from a man aged 45-60 years with gastric cancer. The sequencing used peripheral blood, collected from a patient treated with photon-based radiotherapy. V is TRBV15 and J is TRBJ2-7; 7 nucleotides align to TRBD1. CDR3 sequence (DNA): TGTGCCACCAGCAGAGCCGGGACAGCAAACTACGAGCAGTACTTC. This gives the protein CATSRAGTANYEQYF.